This T cell receptor beta chain was retrieved from a study of T cell repertoires in cytomegalovirus infection. TCRdb recomputed calls from the reads with MiXCR, one row per CDR3 protein. This sample has almost 500,000 distinct CDR3 sequences; about 11% occur once, and the top ten carry 10%. This clonotype was seen many times. Germline values: CDR1 LNHDA, CDR2 SQIVND (reference sequence). Trimming removed 3 bases from V and 4 bases from J, with 16 bases in between. CDR3 length equals 16 residues. This clonotype was sampled from a human donor in good health (CMV status not recorded). Some clones in this sample may be carry-over from other donors' samples. What was sequenced was PBMCs. The V gene is TRBV19, the J gene TRBJ1-5, with D hard to call. CDR3: CASSIYTGGGNQPQHF. In DNA form, the CDR3 reads TGTGCCAGTAGTATTTACACGGGCGGAGGGAATCAGCCCCAGCATTTT.